The 23 T cell receptor beta chains below all came from one sample that was sequenced in a study of OX40 agonist ivuxolimab in advanced cancers. Profiling relied on immunoSEQ multiplex PCR, and the TCRdb table lists in-frame clones only, not all of them. The sample holds about 57,000 clones, over 75% seen once. Sequencing was performed on CD4+ or CD8+ T cells sorted from blood, taken in a trial of the OX40 agonist ivuxolimab. The receptor set was obtained from an adult with an advanced solid tumor such as melanoma, head and neck, liver or kidney cancer.

This chain joins TRBV30 and TRBJ2-1, with TRBD1 identical over 9 bases. This CDR3 region has 13 residues. CDR1 GTSNPN and CDR2 SVGIG come from the germline V gene (reference sequence). J lost 15 bases, V lost 2 bases, and 11 bases had no gene match. The CDR3 DNA is TGTGCCTGGAGTCCCGAAACGGACAGGGGACGGTTCTTC. Protein sequence: CAWSPETDRGRFF.

The rearrangement uses TRBV7-6 and TRBJ2-5, with TRBD1 as a possible D gene (7 bases). The germline V gene encodes CDR1 SGHVS and CDR2 FNYEAQ. This CDR3 comprises 13 residues. V gave up 5 bases and J gave up 12 bases, with 19 bases separating them. The CDR3 loop reads CASSPYADREEYF. The CDR3 nucleotides are TGTGCCAGCAGCCCATACGCCGACAGGGAGGAGTACTTC.

The chain recombines TRBV25-1 with TRBJ2-1; D possibly corresponds to TRBD2 (7 bases). This CDR3 contains 16 residues. V was cut by 7 bases and J by 9 bases, with 25 bases left in between. Germline CDR1 MGHDK, CDR2 SYGVNS. The DNA of the CDR3 is TGTGCCAGCATGGAAGGTGGCGGGGGCCGGAAGCCTGAGCAGTTCTTC. This translates into CASMEGGGGRKPEQFF.

This clone was observed a single time. The chain uses TRBV4-1 and TRBJ2-3; D might be TRBD2 (7 bases). The CDR3 covers 16 residues. V gave up 3 bases and J gave up 2 bases, with 15 bases separating them. CDR1 MGHRA and CDR2 YSYEKL come from the germline V gene. CDR3 coding DNA: TGCGCCAGCAGCCAGGGGGGGCGGACACTCACAGATACGCAGTATTTT. As protein: CASSQGGRTLTDTQYF.

Concerning this clone itself: Relative to the germline gene, one junction end is altered; a read error may explain this. V is TRBV2 and J is TRBJ1-1, with a possible D match to TRBD1 (5 bases). Germline V gives CDR1 SNHLY, CDR2 FYNNEI. This CDR3 region has 13 residues. CDR3 sequence (DNA): TGTGCCAGCATTGAAAGGGGGAACACTGAAGCTTTCTTT. Its protein product is CASIERGNTEAFF.

The chain's CDR3 is CAWSEGYTGELFF. DNA for the CDR3: TGTGCCTGGAGTGAGGGCTACACCGGGGAGCTGTTTTTT. The gene calls are TRBV30 and TRBJ2-2; no definite D call. CDR3 length equals 13 residues. V dropped 1 base and J dropped 3 bases, with 6 bases sitting between them. The V gene's germline CDR1 is GTSNPN and CDR2 SVGIG (reference sequence). Based on the CDR3 plus reference TRBV30 and TRBJ2-2, the full variable domain is SQTIHQWPATLVQPVGSPLSLECTVEGTSNPNLYWYRQAAGRGLQLLFYSVGIGQISSEVPQNLSASRPQDRQFILSSKKLLLSDSGFYLCAWSEGYTGELFFGEGSRLTVL.

The chain recombines TRBV5-1 with TRBJ2-7; TRBD2 is a possible D gene (5 bases). Trimming shortened V by 4 bases and J by 3 bases, and 11 bases separated the two germline ends. Per the germline V gene, CDR1 is SGHRS and CDR2 is YFSETQ. The CDR3 runs 13 residues. CDR3 bases: TGCGCCAGCAGCCTTGAGAGGGACTACGAGCAGTACTTC. As protein: CASSLERDYEQYF.

The chain employs TRBV7-9 and TRBJ1-2; TRBD1 agrees at 10 bases. This CDR3 spans 13 amino acids. Germline CDR1 SEHNR, CDR2 FQNEAQ (reference sequence). With V trimmed by 2 bases and J by 7 bases, 1 base remained unmatched. CDR3 protein: CASSLRDRGGYTF. The CDR3 bases are TGTGCCAGCAGCTTAAGGGACAGGGGTGGCTACACCTTC.

V gene TRBV5-6 combines with J gene TRBJ2-3, with 9 bases aligning to TRBD2. V gave up 0 bases and J gave up 2 bases; unmatched junction bases: 10. The CDR3 covers 18 residues. Looked up from germline, CDR1 is SGHDT and CDR2 is YYEEEE. CDR3 sequence: CASSLGLAGDPITDTQYF. The CDR3 nucleotides are TGTGCCAGCAGCTTGGGGTTAGCGGGGGACCCAATCACAGATACGCAGTATTTT. The full variable domain, with the rest looked up from reference TRBV5-6 and TRBJ2-3, is DAGVTQSPTHLIKTRGQQVTLRCSPKSGHDTVSWYQQALGQGPQFIFQYYEEEERQRGNFPDRFSGHQFPNYSSELNVNALLLGDSALYLCASSLGLAGDPITDTQYFGPGTRLTVL.

The V gene is TRBV28, the J gene TRBJ2-7; 7 bases match TRBD1. The germline V gene encodes CDR1 MDHEN and CDR2 SYDVKM. Trimming removed 3 bases from V and 2 bases from J; junction bases left unmatched: 7. This CDR3 is 15 amino acids long. The CDR3 loop reads CASSLEGGAPYEQYF. The DNA of the CDR3 is TGTGCCAGCAGTTTGGAAGGGGGCGCCCCCTACGAGCAGTACTTC.

The chain has TRBV7-2 and TRBJ2-5, with 10 nucleotides matching TRBD1. This CDR3 is 15 amino acids long. V was clipped by 3 bases and J by 5 bases; unmatched bases: 6. Germline lookup yields CDR1 SGHTA and CDR2 FQGNSA. In nucleotides, the CDR3 is TGTGCCAGCAGCTTCGACAGGGGGCCGTCCGAGACCCAGTACTTC. Its translation is CASSFDRGPSETQYF.

This sequence joins TRBV10-1 and TRBJ2-3; D unclear. Looked up from germline, CDR1 is WNHNN and CDR2 is SYGVQD (reference sequence). The CDR3 totals 16 residues. Trimming left V 6 bases short and J 0 bases short, with 16 bases between. CDR3 sequence reads: CASRQPWAASTDTQYF. The CDR3 DNA reads as TGCGCCAGCAGACAGCCGTGGGCTGCTAGCACAGATACGCAGTATTTT.

The chain carries TRBV2 and TRBJ2-3, with D perhaps TRBD1 (5 bases). This CDR3 spans 13 amino acids. Germline assignment: CDR1 SNHLY and CDR2 FYNNEI. Deletions cut 4 bases from V and 4 bases from J, with 9 bases between. This CDR3 is CASSGLGADTQYF. The DNA for the CDR3 is TGTGCCAGCAGTGGCCTAGGGGCAGATACGCAGTATTTT.

J is TRBJ2-7 and V is TRBV5-8; D is ambiguous. V dropped 4 bases and J dropped 2 bases, with 10 bases sitting between them. The CDR3 runs 13 residues. CDR1 SGHTS and CDR2 YDEGEE come from the germline V gene. The CDR3 reads CASSLPGAYEQYF. DNA of the CDR3: TGTGCCAGCAGCCTGCCGGGTGCCTACGAGCAGTACTTC.

V and J are TRBV5-1 and TRBJ2-7; D is unclear. This CDR3 spans 11 amino acids. The germline gives CDR1 SGHRS, CDR2 YFSETQ. V was trimmed by 4 bases and J by 5 bases, leaving 7 bases between them. CDR3 DNA sequence: TGCGCCAGCAGCGCAGCCCACGAGCAGTACTTC. Residues: CASSAAHEQYF.

This clone was counted a single time. The chain combines TRBV18 with TRBJ2-7; either TRBD1 or TRBD2 may fit D (5 bases each). The germline CDR1 and CDR2 sequences are KGHSH and LQKENI. The CDR3 is made up of 14 amino acids. The ends were cut back, 3 bases at V and 1 base at J, with 10 bases in the middle. The CDR3 region is CASSPGRGSYEQYF. CDR3 nucleotides: TGTGCCAGCTCACCGGGACGGGGATCCTACGAGCAGTACTTC.

V gene TRBV2 combines with J gene TRBJ2-5, with D hard to call. The CDR3 contains 10 residues. CDR1 and CDR2 from the germline V gene are SNHLY and FYNNEI. Trimming took 2 bases from V and 9 from J, leaving 4 bases between them. CDR3 in amino acids: CASSERAQYF. The CDR3 DNA follows: TGTGCCAGCAGTGAAAGGGCCCAGTACTTC.

This clone was counted a single time. This chain connects TRBV9 to TRBJ2-2, with D maybe TRBD2 (5 bases). Germline CDR1 and CDR2: SGDLS and YYNGEE. The CDR3 runs 14 residues. Trimming removed 6 bases from V and 3 bases from J, with 12 bases in between. The CDR3 DNA is TGTGCCAGCACGGCGGCGGGTCACACCGGGGAGCTGTTTTTT. It is translated as CASTAAGHTGELFF.

This rearrangement joins TRBV28 to TRBJ2-2; tentative D call: TRBD2 (5 bases). Trimming took 5 bases from V and 4 from J, leaving 17 bases between them. Germline lookup yields CDR1 MDHEN and CDR2 SYDVKM. This CDR3 is 16 amino acids long. Here the CDR3 DNA reads TGTGCCAGCAGTGCCCCGACGGGGTTTGGCACCGGGGAGCTGTTTTTT. Translation: CASSAPTGFGTGELFF.

This clone was detected only a few times. The rearrangement uses TRBV25-1 and TRBJ1-3, with unresolved D. Germline CDR1 is MGHDK and CDR2 is SYGVNS. V lost 10 bases and J 0 bases, leaving 13 bases between the germline ends. The CDR3 extends over 14 amino acids. CDR3 nucleotide sequence: TGTGCCACCAGCCGGGCCGACTCTGGAAACACCATATATTTT. This gives the protein CATSRADSGNTIYF.

The genes are TRBV2 and TRBJ2-1; 9 bases agree with TRBD2. This CDR3 contains 14 residues. The germline V gene encodes CDR1 SNHLY and CDR2 FYNNEI. Germline trimming cut 3 bases from V and 9 bases from J; bases unmatched to any gene: 6. CDR3 sequence (DNA): TGTGCCAGCAGTGAGCGGGGGGGTGAGGGTGAGCAGTTCTTC. Translated, it gives CASSERGGEGEQFF.

This clone appeared a few times. The CDR3 sequence is CASSADGSQETQYF. Here the CDR3 DNA reads TGTGCCAGCAGCGCCGACGGGAGCCAAGAGACCCAGTACTTC. This rearrangement joins TRBV5-6 to TRBJ2-5; perhaps TRBD2 as D (6 bases). The CDR3 has 14 residues. The V and J ends lost 4 bases and 1 base respectively, with 11 bases between them. CDR1 and CDR2 (germline): SGHDT, YYEEEE.

The rearrangement joins TRBV7-9 to TRBJ2-1; TRBD1 matches at 8 bases. Germline values: CDR1 SEHNR, CDR2 FQNEAQ (reference sequence). The ends lost 4 bases at V and 0 bases at J; junction bases unmatched: 8. This CDR3 is built from 17 residues. CDR3 loop: CASSSTGAPNSYNEQFF. The CDR3 DNA sequence: TGTGCCAGCAGCTCGACAGGGGCGCCTAACTCCTACAATGAGCAGTTCTTC.